Listed here is a single TCR beta chain. The data were taken from a study of tumor and adjacent non-tumor tissue in lung cancer. A modified ARM-PCR protocol with three rounds of nested PCR amplified TCRbeta. MiXCR was run by TCRdb on the multiplex PCR reads, yielding one entry per CDR3 protein. Here the sample spans about 82,000 distinct CDR3 sequences, more than 60% being singletons. The CDR3 loop spans 13 amino acids. Germline V CDR1 and CDR2: WNHNN, SYGVQD (reference sequence). Deletions cut 10 bases from V and 0 bases from J, with 11 bases between. This sample's RNA came from whole unsorted tissue. Sequencing was performed on lung tumor tissue. The sequence was obtained from a woman between 45 and 60 years old with non-small cell lung cancer. The chain employs TRBV10-1 and TRBJ2-3; D unresolved. The CDR3 bases are TGCGCCAATAGTGATACTAGCACAGATACGCAGTATTTT. Translation gives CANSDTSTDTQYF.